This T cell receptor (beta chain) was identified during a study of T-cell memory formation after mild COVID-19. TCRdb reprocessed the 5' RACE reads via MiXCR and lists one record per CDR3 protein. The table includes 350,000 to 500,000 distinct CDR3 sequences, 20% to 30% detected once. CDR1 is MNHEY, CDR2 SVGAGI, per germline. The CDR3 totals 16 residues. Unmatched junction bases numbered 6, after V lost 1 base and J lost 5 bases. What was sequenced was PBMCs or a T cell subset sorted from them (not recorded which). The source is an adult woman who had mild COVID-19 (a few samples of this study predate the infection). Cell type and time point are not known. The chain has TRBV6-5 and TRBJ2-5, with 11 bases fitting TRBD2. CDR3 region: CASSYWASGGMETQYF. Written as DNA, the CDR3 is TGTGCCAGCAGTTACTGGGCTAGCGGGGGGATGGAGACCCAGTACTTC.